Each of the 20 T cell receptor beta chains below was sequenced from the same sample in a study of blood T cell repertoires in COVID-19. The repertoire was sequenced with immunoSEQ multiplex PCR; TCRdb's copy has only in-frame clones and lacks some. Found here are around 200,000 clones, roughly 83% of them singletons; the top ten hold 4.5% to 6.5%. Sequenced material: PBMCs or T cells enriched from blood (not recorded which). Receptor source: a man aged 35 to 55 with acute COVID-19.

This clone was counted a few times. The V gene is TRBV21-1, the J gene TRBJ1-1. TRBV21-1 is described as a pseudogene. CDR3 length: 16 amino acids. CDR3 DNA sequence: TGTGCCAGCAGCCTCCGAGGACGGGGGTGGAACACTGAAGCTTTCTTT. Translating it yields CASSLRGRGWNTEAFF.

V and J are TRBV11-1 and TRBJ2-1; TRBD2 matches at 10 bases. Per germline, CDR1 SGHAT and CDR2 FQDESV (reference sequence). The junction had 5 bases not matched to a gene; V was cut back by 3 bases and J by 6 bases. This CDR3 is 15 amino acids long. DNA for the CDR3: TGTGCCAGCAGCTTCTTAGCGGGAGGAAGCAATGAGCAGTTCTTC. Residues: CASSFLAGGSNEQFF.

For the CDR3, the DNA is TGTGCCAGCAGTTCACTAGCGGGAGGCCGGGAGACCCAGTACTTC. The encoded protein is CASSSLAGGRETQYF. The chain uses TRBV7-3 and TRBJ2-5; 12 bases are a match to TRBD2. CDR3 length: 15 residues. The trim removed 6 bases at V and 5 bases at J, leaving 7 bases unmatched. Per germline, CDR1 SGHTA and CDR2 FQGTGA. The variable domain in full, completed from reference TRBV7-3 and TRBJ2-5, reads GAGVSQTPSNKVTEKGKYVELRCDPISGHTALYWYRQSLGQGPEFLIYFQGTGAADDSGLPNDRFFAVRPEGSVSTLKIQRTERGDSAVYLCASSSLAGGRETQYFGPGTRLLVL.

V usage is TRBV28 and J usage is TRBJ1-1; no clear D gene. The CDR3 is 14 amino acids. CDR1 MDHEN and CDR2 SYDVKM come from the germline V gene. Trimming left V 7 bases short and J 5 bases short, with 17 bases between. The CDR3 DNA follows: TGTGCCAGCACCCTTGGGTGGGTCGGGACTGAAGCTTTCTTT. Amino acid sequence: CASTLGWVGTEAFF.

The gene calls are TRBV6-6 and TRBJ2-7, with 7 bases lining up with TRBD1. Germline CDR1 is MNHNY and CDR2 is SVGAGI (reference sequence). The CDR3 has 17 residues. Trimming took 5 bases from V and 4 from J; bases not matched to a gene: 17. In nucleotides, the CDR3 is TGTGCCAGCAGTCGGGGACAGCAGAACTTGGGGCGATACGAGCAGTACTTC. This gives the protein CASSRGQQNLGRYEQYF.

The chain uses TRBV7-9 and TRBJ2-2, with 9 bases fitting TRBD2. The CDR3 loop spans 17 amino acids. The germline V gene encodes CDR1 SEHNR and CDR2 FQNEAQ (reference sequence). V lost 5 bases, J lost 2 bases, and 9 bases stayed unmatched. CDR3 coding DNA: TGTGCCAGCAGCCCCGTAGCGGGAGCCAAAAACACCGGGGAGCTGTTTTTT. As protein: CASSPVAGAKNTGELFF.

The chain uses TRBV23-1 and TRBJ1-6, with a tentative D call TRBD1 (6 bases). TRBV23-1 carries the ORF label, with uncertain function. The V end lost 0 bases, the J end lost 7 bases, and 13 bases lay between the germline ends. This CDR3 has 16 residues. In DNA, the CDR3 is TGCGCCAGCAGTCAATCGTACCGGGGGGCGAATTCACCCCTCCACTTT. It encodes CASSQSYRGANSPLHF.

The chain employs TRBV7-3 and TRBJ1-2; D is unresolved. Germline CDR1 SGHTA, CDR2 FQGTGA. Trimming cost V 5 bases and J 4 bases, with 11 bases left between them. The CDR3 length is 13 residues. The CDR3 DNA follows: TGTGCCAGCAGCCTGACTGCTTCCTATGGCTACACCTTC. Encoded protein: CASSLTASYGYTF.

The chain joins TRBV6-5 to TRBJ2-7, with D tentatively TRBD2 (5 bases). The CDR3 contains 11 residues. Deletions cut 8 bases from V and 2 bases from J, with 7 bases between. CDR1 and CDR2 from the germline V gene are MNHEY and SVGAGI. CDR3 in amino acids: CASGLPYEQYF. The CDR3 DNA follows: TGTGCCAGCGGACTTCCCTACGAGCAGTACTTC.

This clone was observed once. The genes are TRBV5-1 and TRBJ2-7, with 9 nucleotides matching TRBD1. Germline assignment: CDR1 SGHRS and CDR2 YFSETQ. V lost 3 bases, J lost 6 bases, and 13 bases stayed unmatched. This CDR3 has 16 amino acids. This CDR3 reads CASSSWTGAGAAEQYF. The DNA of the CDR3 is TGCGCCAGCAGCTCATGGACAGGGGCAGGGGCCGCCGAGCAGTACTTC.

The V call is TRBV4-3, the J call TRBJ2-3, with 7 bases matching TRBD1. The junction had 7 bases not matched to a gene; V was cut back by 4 bases and J by 0 bases. In germline, CDR1 is LGHNA, CDR2 YSLEER. There are 16 residues in the CDR3. The CDR3 region has the DNA TGCGCCAGCAGCCTCGGGACAGTTCTTAGCACAGATACGCAGTATTTT. It specifies CASSLGTVLSTDTQYF.

The chain carries TRBV7-8 and TRBJ1-1, with no clear D. Between the trimmed V and J ends, which lost 5 bases and 6 bases, there was a span of 10 bases. The CDR3 loop spans 12 amino acids. Looked up from germline, CDR1 is SGHVS and CDR2 is FQNEAQ. In DNA, the CDR3 is TGTGCCAGCAGCCTATCGGGGTCTGAAGCTTTCTTT. This encodes CASSLSGSEAFF.

This clone was picked up one time. The V call is TRBV18, the J call TRBJ2-1, with 12 bases aligning to TRBD1. Germline V gene sequence: CDR1 KGHSH, CDR2 LQKENI. V trimming: 7 bases; J trimming: 7 bases; junction bases outside the gene matches: 8. The CDR3 has 15 amino acids. The CDR3 region is CASLLGTGGWNEQFF. CDR3 in DNA: TGTGCCAGCTTACTAGGGACAGGGGGCTGGAATGAGCAGTTCTTC.

This clone occurred a few times. The rearrangement links TRBV6-2 or TRBV6-3 to TRBJ2-3, with TRBD2 as a possible D gene (6 bases). V lost 4 bases and J 0 bases, leaving 8 bases between the germline ends. Germline assignment: CDR1 MNHEY and CDR2 SVGEGT. CDR3 length: 14 residues. CDR3 DNA sequence: TGTGCCAGCAGTTCGGGACTCAGCACAGATACGCAGTATTTT. It translates to CASSSGLSTDTQYF.

This clone came up once. This rearrangement joins TRBV7-2 to TRBJ1-5; D is unresolved. Germline CDR1 and CDR2: SGHTA and FQGNSA. V gave up 1 base and J gave up 4 bases, with 11 bases separating them. The CDR3 is made up of 15 amino acids. CDR3 amino acids: CASSLEVGGNQPQHF. In DNA, the CDR3 is TGTGCCAGCAGCTTAGAGGTTGGCGGAAATCAGCCCCAGCATTTT.

This clone appeared once. This rearrangement joins TRBV19 to TRBJ2-1, with 9 bases matching TRBD2. CDR3 length equals 15 residues. CDR1 and CDR2 from the germline V gene are LNHDA and SQIVND (reference sequence). The V segment lost 2 bases and the J segment 2 bases; nucleotides outside the gene matches: 1. The CDR3 DNA is TGTGCCAGTAGTATAACTAGCGGGCCCTACAATGAGCAGTTCTTC. Its protein is CASSITSGPYNEQFF. The variable domain in full, completed from reference TRBV19 and TRBJ2-1, reads DGGITQSPKYLFRKEGQNVTLSCEQNLNHDAMYWYRQDPGQGLRLIYYSQIVNDFQKGDIAEGYSVSREKKESFPLTVTSAQKNPTAFYLCASSITSGPYNEQFFGPGTRLTVL.

The rearrangement joins TRBV6-1 to TRBJ1-6; D call uncertain. Germline values: CDR1 MNHNS, CDR2 SASEGT. This CDR3 is built from 12 residues. Trimming pared 2 bases from V and 11 bases from J, leaving 7 bases between. CDR3 loop: CASSERGPPLHF. CDR3 coding DNA: TGTGCCAGCAGTGAACGGGGTCCACCCCTCCACTTT.

This clone was seen once. This chain connects TRBV7-9 to TRBJ2-7, with a weak D call TRBD2 (6 bases). This CDR3 contains 13 residues. Trimming cost V 3 bases and J 5 bases, with 11 bases left between them. Germline CDR1 is SEHNR and CDR2 is FQNEAQ (reference sequence). The CDR3 region is CASSLGGGNEQYF. CDR3 bases: TGTGCCAGCAGCTTGGGTGGGGGGAACGAGCAGTACTTC. Complete variable domain (other parts from reference TRBV7-9 and TRBJ2-7): DTGVSQNPRHKITKRGQNVTFRCDPISEHNRLYWYRQTLGQGPEFLTYFQNEAQLEKSRLLSDRFSAERPKGSFSTLEIQRTEQGDSAMYLCASSLGGGNEQYFGPGTRLTVT.

This rearrangement joins TRBV24-1 to TRBJ1-2, with 11 positions matching TRBD1. Germline CDR1 is KGHDR and CDR2 is SFDVKD. Germline trimming cut 6 bases from V and 6 bases from J; bases unmatched to any gene: 5. This CDR3 region has 14 residues. CDR3 region: CATSKGQGGHGYTF. The CDR3 DNA reads as TGTGCCACCAGTAAGGGACAGGGGGGACATGGCTACACCTTC.

This sequence joins TRBV4-2 and TRBJ1-3; TRBD1 matches 10 bases. This CDR3 is built from 19 residues. CDR1 is LGHNA, CDR2 YNFKEQ, per germline. J lost 0 bases, V lost 5 bases, and 13 bases had no gene match. CDR3 region: CASSTGRQGAHPSGNTIYF. The CDR3 bases are TGTGCCAGCAGCACCGGTAGACAGGGGGCCCACCCCTCTGGAAACACCATATATTTT.